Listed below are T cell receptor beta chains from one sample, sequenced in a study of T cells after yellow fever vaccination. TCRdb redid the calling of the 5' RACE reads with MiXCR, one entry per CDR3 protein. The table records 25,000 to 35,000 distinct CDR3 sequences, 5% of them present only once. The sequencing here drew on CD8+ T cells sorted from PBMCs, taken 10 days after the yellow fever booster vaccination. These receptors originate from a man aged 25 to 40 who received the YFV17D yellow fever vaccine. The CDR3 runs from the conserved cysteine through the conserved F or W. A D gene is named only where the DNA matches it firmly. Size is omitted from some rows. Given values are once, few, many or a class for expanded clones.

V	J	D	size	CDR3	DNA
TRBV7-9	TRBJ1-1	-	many	CASSFVGTEAFF	TGTGCCAGCAGCTTTGTGGGCACTGAAGCTTTCTTT
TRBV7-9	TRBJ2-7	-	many	CASSLAPLGIHEQYF	TGTGCCAGCAGCTTAGCGCCGCTAGGGATCCACGAGCAGTACTTC
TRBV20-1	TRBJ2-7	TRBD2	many	CSAIKHTGLALYEQYF	TGCAGTGCCATCAAACACACGGGACTAGCACTCTACGAGCAGTACTTC
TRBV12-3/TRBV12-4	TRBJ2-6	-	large	CASRLGANVLTF	TGTGCCAGCAGGTTGGGGGCCAACGTCCTGACTTTC
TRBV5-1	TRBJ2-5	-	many	CASSEGPDGKETQYF	TGCGCCAGCAGCGAGGGACCTGATGGAAAAGAGACCCAGTACTTC
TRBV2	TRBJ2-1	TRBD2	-	CTSSKSLDLPTAGVNEQFF	TGTACCAGCAGTAAAAGTTTGGACCTGCCGACAGCGGGAGTTAATGAGCAGTTCTTC
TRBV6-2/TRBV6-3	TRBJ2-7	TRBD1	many	CASSYSPGGYEQYF	TGTGCCAGCAGTTACTCGCCAGGGGGCTACGAGCAGTACTTC
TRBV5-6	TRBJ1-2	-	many	CASSLESYYGYTF	TGTGCCAGCAGCTTGGAGTCTTACTATGGCTACACCTTC
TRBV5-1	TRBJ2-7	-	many	CASSLGSLEVNEQYF	TGCGCCAGCAGCTTGGGTAGCCTGGAAGTAAACGAGCAGTACTTC
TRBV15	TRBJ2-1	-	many	CATSPPTYNEQFF	TGTGCCACCAGCCCGCCTACCTACAATGAGCAGTTCTTC